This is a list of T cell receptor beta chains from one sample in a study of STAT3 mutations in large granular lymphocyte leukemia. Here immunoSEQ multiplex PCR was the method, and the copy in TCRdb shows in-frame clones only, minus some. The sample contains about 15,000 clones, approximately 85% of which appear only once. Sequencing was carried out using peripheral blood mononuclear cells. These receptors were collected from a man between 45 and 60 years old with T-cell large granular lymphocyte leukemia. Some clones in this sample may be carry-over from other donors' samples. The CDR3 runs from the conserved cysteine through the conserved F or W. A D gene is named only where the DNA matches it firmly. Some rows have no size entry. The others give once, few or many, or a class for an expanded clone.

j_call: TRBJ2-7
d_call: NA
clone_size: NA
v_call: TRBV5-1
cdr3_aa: CASSLESFGEQYF
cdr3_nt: TGCGCCAGCAGCTTGGAAAGTTTCGGCGAGCAGTACTTC

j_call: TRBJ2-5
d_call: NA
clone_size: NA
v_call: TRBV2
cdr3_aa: CASRLVAKETQYF
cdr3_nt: TGTGCCAGCAGGTTGGTAGCGAAAGAGACCCAGTACTTC

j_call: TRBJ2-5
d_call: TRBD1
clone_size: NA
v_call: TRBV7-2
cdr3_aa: CASSRGQQETQYF
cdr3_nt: TGTGCCAGCAGCCGGGGACAGCAAGAGACCCAGTACTTC

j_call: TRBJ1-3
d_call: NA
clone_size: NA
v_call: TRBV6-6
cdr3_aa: CASSYVGNTIYF
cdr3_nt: TGTGCCAGCAGTTACGTGGGAAACACCATATATTTT

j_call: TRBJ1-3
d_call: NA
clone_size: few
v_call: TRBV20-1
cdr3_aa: CSASWGSTIYF
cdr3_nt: TGCAGTGCTAGTTGGGGTAGTACCATATATTTT

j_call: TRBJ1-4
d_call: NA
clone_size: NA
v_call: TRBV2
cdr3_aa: CASSWGTGNEKLFF
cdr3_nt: TGTGCCAGCAGCTGGGGAACAGGCAATGAAAAACTGTTTTTT

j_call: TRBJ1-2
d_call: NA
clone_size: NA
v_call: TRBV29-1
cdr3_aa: CSVASGVNGGYGYTF
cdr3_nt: TGCAGCGTTGCCTCAGGGGTCAACGGGGGCTATGGCTACACCTTC

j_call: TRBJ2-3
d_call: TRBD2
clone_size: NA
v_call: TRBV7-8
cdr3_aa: CASSILLAGIQDTQYF
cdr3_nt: TGTGCCAGCAGCATATTACTAGCGGGGATCCAAGATACGCAGTATTTT

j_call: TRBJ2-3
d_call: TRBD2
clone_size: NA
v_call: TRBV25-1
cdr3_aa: CASSESKTSGGLTDTQYF
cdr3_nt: TGTGCCAGCAGTGAATCTAAGACTAGCGGGGGGCTCACAGATACGCAGTATTTT

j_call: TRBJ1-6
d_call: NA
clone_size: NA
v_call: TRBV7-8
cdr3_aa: CASSLVTGTYNSPLHF
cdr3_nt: TGTGCCAGCAGCTTAGTTACAGGGACCTATAATTCACCCCTCCACTTT

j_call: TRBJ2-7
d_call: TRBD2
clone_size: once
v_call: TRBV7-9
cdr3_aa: CASSEMLAVTYEQYF
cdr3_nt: TGTGCCAGCAGTGAGATGCTAGCGGTTACCTACGAGCAGTACTTC

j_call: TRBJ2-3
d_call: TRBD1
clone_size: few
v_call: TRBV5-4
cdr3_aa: CASSSGTGGWTDTQYF
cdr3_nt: TGTGCCAGCAGCTCCGGGACAGGGGGCTGGACAGATACGCAGTATTTT

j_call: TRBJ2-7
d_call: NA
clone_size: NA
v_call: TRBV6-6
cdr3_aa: CASSSWIWAGGYEQYF
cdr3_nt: TGTGCCAGCAGTTCGTGGATTTGGGCGGGTGGGTACGAGCAGTACTTC

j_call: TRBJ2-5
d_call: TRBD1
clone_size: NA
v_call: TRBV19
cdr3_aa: CASSRVPGTALGAQYF
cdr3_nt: TGTGCCAGTAGTAGAGTTCCCGGGACAGCACTTGGGGCCCAGTACTTC

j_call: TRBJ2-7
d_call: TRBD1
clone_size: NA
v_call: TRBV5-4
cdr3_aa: CASSPPGQALYEQYF
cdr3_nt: TGTGCCAGCAGCCCTCCGGGACAGGCTTTGTACGAGCAGTACTTC

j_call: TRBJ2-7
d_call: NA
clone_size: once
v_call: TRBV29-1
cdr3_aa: CSVGHHEQYF
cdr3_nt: TGCAGCGTTGGGCACCACGAGCAGTACTTC

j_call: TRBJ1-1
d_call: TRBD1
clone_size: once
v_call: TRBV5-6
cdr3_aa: CASSPGQGAKRGAFF
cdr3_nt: TGTGCCAGCAGCCCCGGACAGGGGGCGAAACGCGGTGCTTTCTTT

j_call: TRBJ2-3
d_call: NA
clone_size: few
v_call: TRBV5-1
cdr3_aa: CASSLNTDTQYF
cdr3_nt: TGCGCCAGCAGCTTGAACACAGATACGCAGTATTTT

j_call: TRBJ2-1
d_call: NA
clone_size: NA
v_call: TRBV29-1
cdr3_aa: CSVEIYNEQFF
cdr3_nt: TGCAGCGTTGAGATTTACAATGAGCAGTTCTTC

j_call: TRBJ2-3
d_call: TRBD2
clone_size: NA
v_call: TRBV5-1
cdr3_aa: CASSSGGLADTQYF
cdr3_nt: TGCGCCAGCAGCTCGGGAGGCTTGGCAGATACGCAGTATTTT

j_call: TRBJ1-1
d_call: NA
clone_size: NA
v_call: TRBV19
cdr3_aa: CASNRPEMNTEAFF
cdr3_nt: TGTGCCAGTAATAGACCGGAAATGAACACTGAAGCTTTCTTT

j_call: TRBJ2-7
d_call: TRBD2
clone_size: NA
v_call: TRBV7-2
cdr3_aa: CASSLGAGGTYEQYF
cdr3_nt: TGTGCCAGCAGCTTAGGGGCGGGGGGAACCTACGAGCAGTACTTC

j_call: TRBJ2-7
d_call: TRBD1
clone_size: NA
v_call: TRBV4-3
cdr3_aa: CASSPDRTTYEQYF
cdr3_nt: TGCGCCAGCAGCCCGGACAGGACAACCTACGAGCAGTACTTC

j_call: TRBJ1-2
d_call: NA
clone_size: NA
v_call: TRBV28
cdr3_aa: CASSFDGRREDYGYTF
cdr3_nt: TGTGCCAGCAGTTTCGACGGGCGCAGGGAAGACTATGGCTACACCTTC

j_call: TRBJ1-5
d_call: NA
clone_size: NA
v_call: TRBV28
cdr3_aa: CASSPVPNQPQHF
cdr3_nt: TGTGCCAGCAGTCCCGTCCCTAATCAGCCCCAGCATTTT

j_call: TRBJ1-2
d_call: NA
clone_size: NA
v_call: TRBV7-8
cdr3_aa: CASSLAGTTSYGYTF
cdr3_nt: TGTGCCAGCAGCTTAGCGGGGACTACGTCTTATGGCTACACCTTC

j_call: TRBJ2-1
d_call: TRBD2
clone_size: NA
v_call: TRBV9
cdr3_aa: CASSVEPPSGFYNEQFF
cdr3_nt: TGTGCCAGCAGCGTAGAGCCCCCTAGCGGATTCTACAATGAGCAGTTCTTC

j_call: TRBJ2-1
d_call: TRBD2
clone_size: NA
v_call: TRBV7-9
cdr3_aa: CASSLLAGVGEQFF
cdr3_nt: TGTGCCAGCAGCCTACTAGCGGGAGTCGGTGAGCAGTTCTTC